The 7 T cell receptor beta chains in this list originate from one sample, sequenced in a study of early T cells in non-severe SARS-CoV-2 infection. TCRdb fed the 5' RACE reads into MiXCR, producing one record per CDR3 protein. The sample shows 75,000 to 80,000 distinct CDR3 sequences, approximately 9.1% of them seen only once. What was sequenced was whole blood. These receptors all come from an adult who was a healthcare worker with PCR-confirmed SARS-CoV-2 infection or an uninfected control (not recorded which).

This chain connects TRBV6-6 to TRBJ2-3, with TRBD2 matching 10 bases. This CDR3 has 16 amino acids. Germline CDR1 is MNHNY and CDR2 is SVGAGI (reference sequence). After removal of 5 bases from V and 4 bases from J, the junction contained 9 bases not matched to a gene. Here the CDR3 DNA reads TGTGCCAGCAGTGACCCCAGGACTAGCGGTCCAGATACGCAGTATTTT. Translating gives CASSDPRTSGPDTQYF.

This clonotype has at least ten counts. The V and J genes are TRBV12-3 or TRBV12-4 and TRBJ1-1; D is undetermined. V was clipped by 6 bases and J by 2 bases, with 4 bases between them. The CDR3 runs to 11 residues. Here the CDR3 DNA reads TGTGCCAGCAGGCGTAACACTGAAGCTTTCTTT. Translated, it gives CASRRNTEAFF.

Many counts were recorded for this clonotype. The genes are TRBV5-8 and TRBJ2-3; TRBD2 is a possible D gene (6 bases). This CDR3 has 13 residues. Trimming cost V 1 base and J 4 bases, with 7 bases left between them. Germline CDR1 is SGHTS and CDR2 is YDEGEE. This chain's CDR3 is CASSLREPDTQYF. CDR3 nucleotides: TGTGCCAGCAGCTTGCGGGAGCCAGATACGCAGTATTTT.

This clonotype was picked up many times. J is TRBJ2-5 and V is TRBV6-1, with D hard to call. With 7 bases removed from V and 4 bases from J, the gap between germline ends came to 16 bases. The CDR3 contains 14 residues. The germline V gene encodes CDR1 MNHNS and CDR2 SASEGT. The CDR3 DNA reads as TGTGCCAGCACCCTGAACTGGGTGATAGAGACCCAGTACTTC. Protein: CASTLNWVIETQYF.

V gene TRBV4-2 combines with J gene TRBJ2-1; TRBD2 matches at 7 bases. The germline V gene has CDR1 LGHNA and CDR2 YNFKEQ. The J segment lost 10 bases and the V segment lost 7 bases, leaving 7 bases of the junction unmatched. CDR3 length equals 12 residues. CDR3 DNA sequence: TGTGCCAGCACCCGGGAGCGGGAAGAGCAGTTCTTC. Translation: CASTREREEQFF.

The table lists this clonotype with many counts. V usage is TRBV5-1 and J usage is TRBJ2-7, with D possibly being TRBD1 (6 bases). Germline CDR1 reads SGHRS; CDR2 reads YFSETQ. The CDR3 is 16 residues long. Between the trimmed V and J ends, which lost 4 bases and 3 bases, there was a span of 20 bases. The CDR3 is CASSRNTGPPHYEQYF. DNA for the CDR3: TGCGCCAGCAGCCGAAACACAGGGCCTCCCCACTACGAGCAGTACTTC.

In its sample, this clonotype was seen many times. CDR3 sequence reads: CASSGSSYEQYF. The CDR3 DNA sequence: TGTGCCAGCTCCGGGAGCTCCTACGAGCAGTACTTC. The V call is TRBV18, the J call TRBJ2-7; possible D gene TRBD2, 6 bases. This CDR3 region has 12 residues. Trimming pared 6 bases from V and 0 bases from J, leaving 6 bases between. Per the germline V gene, CDR1 is KGHSH and CDR2 is LQKENI.